The clone carrying this T cell receptor beta chain was detected only a few times. Its antigen remains unidentified. The V gene's germline CDR1 is MNHNS and CDR2 SASEGT. V was cut by 6 bases and J by 4 bases, with 15 bases left in between. The CDR3 runs to 14 residues. The data were obtained in a study of CD8 T cells in ankylosing spondylitis. Study-wide points: From matched ankylosing spondylitis synovial fluid, disease-linked clones were reportedly recovered at significantly enriched levels. In peripheral blood, disease-linked CD8+ clones occurred at relatively low frequencies. Among TCR beta sequences, a motif of about 8 highly homologous variants appeared characteristic of ankylosing spondylitis blood.

Quantitative 5'-RACE with molecular barcodes generated TCR beta libraries. Via MiXCR, TCRdb re-called the 5' RACE reads, giving one row per CDR3 protein. The data show around 250,000 distinct CDR3 sequences, over 8.5% seen once. This receptor was taken from a male donor with ankylosing spondylitis or in good health (not recorded which). Sample: blood, either unsorted or a sorted T cell fraction (not recorded which). The rearrangement joins TRBV6-1 to TRBJ2-5; tentative D call: TRBD1 (5 bases). In nucleotides, the CDR3 is TGTGCCAGCAGCGAGCCTGGGGCAGGAGAGACCCAGTACTTC. Its protein product is CASSEPGAGETQYF.